Listed below are T cell receptor beta chains from one sample, sequenced in a study of CXCR3-negative and CXCR3-positive naive CD8 T cells. One entry per CDR3 protein, without DNA, is what TCRdb gives after re-calling the 5' RACE reads. In all, the sample yields some 140,000 distinct CDR3 sequences. Specimen: naive CXCR3+ CD8+ T cells from blood. These TCRs come from a human donor in good health. Some clones in this sample may be carry-over from other donors' samples. Each CDR3 is given with its conserved first and last residue.

v_gene	j_gene	CDR3aa
TRBV27	TRBJ2-7	CASSRGQGSTWEQYF
TRBV20-1	TRBJ1-1	CSATIRGDYTETFF
TRBV20-1	TRBJ1-2	CSARRKGATNYGYTF
TRBV6-2/TRBV6-3	TRBJ2-1	CASSPGPQEQFF
TRBV7-9	TRBJ2-1	CASSLAGPRDSNYYSYNEQFF
TRBV10-2	TRBJ1-1	CASKGGGSTEAFF
TRBV28	TRBJ2-3	CASSFEREGRDTQYF
TRBV28	TRBJ2-5	CASSPVPKGLTGGFETQYF
TRBV7-6	TRBJ2-2	CASSSLTGELFF
TRBV7-9	TRBJ2-7	CASSSPGAPGDGEQYF
TRBV19	TRBJ2-7	CASSIGQGATYEQYF
TRBV2	TRBJ2-2	CARTEAGPDTGELFF
TRBV7-9	TRBJ2-7	CASSRDGAPGEQYF
TRBV27	TRBJ2-3	CASSSMLGGQYF
TRBV11-2	TRBJ2-2	CASRGDTGGAPGTGELVF
TRBV20-1	TRBJ2-1	CSAEQPQSNSYNEQFF
TRBV20-1	TRBJ2-7	CSAGPPFGVARYEQYF